The 15 T cell receptor beta chains below all came from one sample that was sequenced in a study of breast tumors, draining lymph nodes, adjacent tissues. Breast cancer patients provided tissue from their axillary draining lymph nodes. Each CDR3 protein gets one entry after TCRdb re-called the multiplex PCR reads with MiXCR. The sample records 290,000 or so distinct CDR3 sequences, 30% being singletons. The sequenced sample was axillary lymph node tissue. The receptor source for this set is a female donor with breast cancer. Some clones in this sample may be carry-over from other donors' samples.

This clonotype appeared a single time. V and J are TRBV24-1 and TRBJ2-3, with 11 nucleotides matching TRBD2. Trimming took 9 bases from V and 7 from J; bases not matched to a gene: 5. The CDR3 contains 13 residues. The V gene's germline CDR1 is KGHDR and CDR2 SFDVKD. The CDR3 here is CATVSGRGNTQYF. DNA of the CDR3: TGTGCCACCGTTAGCGGGAGGGGGAATACGCAGTATTTT.

V and J are TRBV20-1 and TRBJ2-3; 9 bases are shared with TRBD1. The CDR3 is made up of 16 amino acids. Per the germline V gene, CDR1 is DFQATT and CDR2 is SNEGSKA (reference sequence). The V gene end was trimmed by 0 bases and the J gene end by 9 bases; junction bases not matched to a gene: 13. CDR3: CSARDGTGRGKGTQYF. The CDR3 nucleotides are TGCAGTGCTAGAGACGGGACAGGGAGGGGTAAGGGGACGCAGTATTTT.

This chain links TRBV2 with TRBJ2-3; 7 positions agree with TRBD2. The CDR3 runs 14 residues. V trimming: 5 bases; J trimming: 2 bases; junction bases outside the gene matches: 4. Germline CDR1 is SNHLY and CDR2 is FYNNEI. The CDR3 DNA reads TGTGCCAGCAGTCTAGCGGCAGACACAGATACGCAGTATTTT. It yields the protein CASSLAADTDTQYF.

This clonotype was detected only once. The chain joins TRBV20-1 to TRBJ1-3; possibly TRBD1 for D (6 bases). This CDR3 has 15 amino acids. V lost 4 bases and J lost 5, with 18 bases in between. Germline-derived CDR1 and CDR2 are DFQATT and SNEGSKA (reference sequence). The CDR3 DNA follows: TGCAGTGCTATGGGACCTGCAGGGGCCCGAAACACCATATATTTT. This translates into CSAMGPAGARNTIYF.

This clonotype was seen ten or more times. The chain is built from TRBV12-3 or TRBV12-4 and TRBJ2-1, with 8 bases that match TRBD2. Trimming took 5 bases from V and 6 from J; bases not matched to a gene: 15. The CDR3 covers 17 residues. The CDR3, as DNA: TGTGCCAGCAGTCCGACCCCCGGGACTAGAGGGGGCAATGAGCAGTTCTTC. Translating gives CASSPTPGTRGGNEQFF.

This clonotype was counted only a few times. The rearrangement links TRBV28 to TRBJ2-7; TRBD1 matches at 7 bases. The ends lost 4 bases at V and 9 bases at J; junction bases unmatched: 9. Germline V gene sequence: CDR1 MDHEN, CDR2 SYDVKM. The CDR3 is 13 amino acids. In DNA form, the CDR3 reads TGTGCCAGCAGTTCAGGGACAGCCTTATGGCAGTACTTC. This codes for CASSSGTALWQYF.

To note about this clonotype: This clone may be a read error of a much larger clone one base away. This chain uses TRBV7-9 with TRBJ1-2; D unclear. The CDR3 loop spans 15 amino acids. Germline V gene lookup returns CDR1 SEHNR and CDR2 FQNEAQ (reference sequence). The DNA for the CDR3 is TGTGCCAGCAGCTCCCTCGATGCATACGGCTATGGCTACCCCTTC. Its protein product is CASSSLDAYGYGYPF.

This chain connects TRBV30 to TRBJ1-3; D is unresolved. This CDR3 is built from 15 residues. Trimming removed 3 bases at V and 0 bases at J, with 12 bases between. Germline assignment: CDR1 GTSNPN and CDR2 SVGIG (reference sequence). The CDR3 nucleotides read TGTGCCTGGAGCTCGGGGATGGGCTCTGGAAACACCATATATTTT. Amino acid sequence: CAWSSGMGSGNTIYF.

At least ten counts were recorded for this clonotype. The chain uses TRBV7-9 and TRBJ2-7; D gene ambiguous. This CDR3 contains 12 residues. The V end was cut by 1 base, the J end by 4 bases, with 5 bases between. Germline V gene lookup returns CDR1 SEHNR and CDR2 FQNEAQ (reference sequence). The CDR3 bases are TGTGCCAGCAGCTTAGTTGGATACGAGCAGTACTTC. The encoded protein is CASSLVGYEQYF.

This clonotype was seen ten or more times. The rearrangement joins TRBV4-2 to TRBJ2-6, with unresolved D. The V end lost 0 bases, the J end lost 4 bases, and 10 bases lay between the germline ends. CDR3 length equals 16 residues. Germline values: CDR1 LGHNA, CDR2 YNFKEQ. The DNA of the CDR3 is TGTGCCAGCAGCCAAGAGCGGCGGCGAGGGGCCAACGTCCTGACTTTC. Translation: CASSQERRRGANVLTF.

This clonotype turned up a few times. The rearrangement links TRBV27 to TRBJ1-3; TRBD1 aligns across 12 bases. CDR1 is MNHEY, CDR2 SMNVEV, per germline (reference sequence). Trimming at V came to 5 bases and at J to 6 bases, leaving 8 bases not matched to a gene. CDR3 length: 16 amino acids. The CDR3 bases are TGTGCCAGCAGTAGATACGGGACAGGGGGCTTAAACACCATATATTTT. Encoded protein: CASSRYGTGGLNTIYF.

In its sample, this clonotype was seen once. The rearrangement joins TRBV2 to TRBJ1-3; TRBD1 aligns across 8 bases. The CDR3 totals 15 residues. The germline gives CDR1 SNHLY, CDR2 FYNNEI. J gave up 1 base and V 6 bases, and 5 bases lay outside the gene matches. CDR3 loop: CASRPTGGSGNTIYF. The DNA of the CDR3 is TGTGCCAGCAGACCTACAGGGGGGTCTGGAAACACCATATATTTT.

In this sample, this clonotype turned up many times. This rearrangement joins TRBV7-9 to TRBJ2-3, with 7 positions matching TRBD2. The CDR3 consists of 15 residues. Germline values: CDR1 SEHNR, CDR2 FQNEAQ (reference sequence). The junction had 2 bases not matched to a gene; V was cut back by 2 bases and J by 0 bases. The CDR3 reads CASSLTGGSTDTQYF. The CDR3 region has the DNA TGTGCCAGCAGCTTAACGGGGGGTAGCACAGATACGCAGTATTTT. Using reference TRBV7-9 and TRBJ2-3 for the parts outside the CDR3, the full variable domain is DTGVSQNPRHKITKRGQNVTFRCDPISEHNRLYWYRQTLGQGPEFLTYFQNEAQLEKSRLLSDRFSAERPKGSFSTLEIQRTEQGDSAMYLCASSLTGGSTDTQYFGPGTRLTVL.

This clonotype was detected ten times or more. The J gene is TRBJ1-3, the V gene TRBV4-1; D is undetermined. The CDR3 sequence is 16 residues long. Trimming left V 3 bases short and J 0 bases short, with 12 bases between. Germline V CDR1 and CDR2: MGHRA, YSYEKL. DNA of the CDR3: TGCGCCAGCAGCCAGCATGACGAGAGCTCTGGAAACACCATATATTTT. Its protein is CASSQHDESSGNTIYF.

This clonotype was seen only a few times. The chain recombines TRBV5-1 with TRBJ1-1; 8 nucleotides align to TRBD1. V lost 3 bases, J lost 5 bases, and 6 bases stayed unmatched. The CDR3 has 14 residues. The germline V gene has CDR1 SGHRS and CDR2 YFSETQ. For the CDR3, the DNA is TGCGCCAGCAGCTCCGGACAGGGTTGGACTGAAGCTTTCTTT. Protein product: CASSSGQGWTEAFF.